Below, 17 T cell receptor beta chains from the same sample are listed, as sequenced in a study of long-term antiretroviral therapy in people with HIV. Running of the v3.0 immunoSEQ assay took place at survey level. TCRdb's table, derived via immunoSEQ multiplex PCR, lists solely in-frame clones and lacks some. There are around 19,000 clones in the sample; 78% occur only once, and roughly 15% lies in the top ten. This specimen was unsorted PBMCs, taken 0.3 years after starting antiretroviral therapy. The receptor set was obtained from a woman aged 45-60 years with HIV.

This chain links TRBV13 with TRBJ2-1; 7 bases are shared with TRBD1. The CDR3 has 18 amino acids. Germline CDR1 is PRHDT and CDR2 is FYEKMQ (reference sequence). Germline trimming cut 5 bases from V and 4 bases from J; bases unmatched to any gene: 17. CDR3 sequence reads: CASSPSTPLAGGYNEQFF. CDR3 nucleotide sequence: TGTGCCAGCAGCCCCAGTACCCCCCTCGCAGGGGGATACAATGAGCAGTTCTTC.

This clone has a single count. The rearrangement uses TRBV5-1 and TRBJ1-2; TRBD1 might be the D (5 bases). Looked up from germline, CDR1 is SGHRS and CDR2 is YFSETQ. Between the trimmed V and J ends, which lost 6 bases and 0 bases, there was a span of 9 bases. The CDR3 covers 13 residues. This CDR3 reads CASTGPTNYGYTF. CDR3 nucleotide sequence: TGCGCCAGCACAGGGCCGACTAACTATGGCTACACCTTC.

This clone was found once. The chain joins TRBV6-6 to TRBJ1-2; tentative D call: TRBD1 (6 bases). Between the trimmed V and J ends, which lost 3 bases and 0 bases, there was a span of 14 bases. Per germline, CDR1 MNHNY and CDR2 SVGAGI (reference sequence). The CDR3 contains 16 residues. The CDR3 sequence: CASSYEEYRANYGYTF. CDR3 nucleotide sequence: TGTGCCAGCAGTTATGAGGAGTACAGGGCTAACTATGGCTACACCTTC.

The chain joins TRBV4-2 to TRBJ2-1, with TRBD2 matching over 7 bases. The V gene's germline CDR1 is LGHNA and CDR2 YNFKEQ. There are 14 residues in the CDR3. V trimming: 0 bases; J trimming: 9 bases; junction bases outside the gene matches: 5. The CDR3 region is CASSQEGEGIEQFF. DNA of the CDR3: TGTGCCAGCAGCCAAGAGGGGGAGGGAATTGAGCAGTTCTTC.

The chain couples TRBV6-5 to TRBJ1-4, with D possibly TRBD1 on 5 matching bases. Germline-derived CDR1 and CDR2 are MNHEY and SVGAGI. This CDR3 has 13 amino acids. Between the trimmed V and J ends, which lost 5 bases and 5 bases, there was a span of 9 bases. CDR3 sequence (DNA): TGTGCCAGCAGTCCGGGACCAAATGAAAAACTGTTTTTT. It encodes CASSPGPNEKLFF.

V and J are TRBV7-8 and TRBJ1-1; 8 bases fit TRBD1. This CDR3 region has 17 residues. V lost 5 bases to trimming and J lost 0 bases; unmatched junction nucleotides: 11. The germline gives CDR1 SGHVS, CDR2 FQNEAQ. In nucleotides, the CDR3 is TGTGCCAGCAGCGGGGCCCAGGGGGCCCTCATGAACACTGAAGCTTTCTTT. Amino acid sequence: CASSGAQGALMNTEAFF.

The chain couples TRBV27 to TRBJ2-1; TRBD2 is a possible D gene (5 bases). The germline gives CDR1 MNHEY, CDR2 SMNVEV (reference sequence). Trimming left V 3 bases short and J 7 bases short, with 13 bases between. CDR3 length: 14 residues. The CDR3: CASSLAGLGNEQFF. CDR3 sequence (DNA): TGTGCCAGCAGTTTGGCAGGACTTGGTAATGAGCAGTTCTTC.

In DNA, the CDR3 is TGTGCCAGCAGTCACGCCCATTACAGGGGGGAGACCCAGTACTTC. Protein: CASSHAHYRGETQYF. The chain carries TRBV7-6 and TRBJ2-5; TRBD1 agrees at 8 bases. Germline assignment: CDR1 SGHVS and CDR2 FNYEAQ. After removal of 6 bases from V and 5 bases from J, the junction contained 11 bases not matched to a gene. This CDR3 has 15 amino acids.

In this sample, this clone is medium-sized. V and J are TRBV12-5 and TRBJ1-2; D unresolved. The V end lost 1 base, the J end lost 8 bases, and 8 bases lay between the germline ends. The germline CDR1 and CDR2 sequences are LGHNT and FRNRAP. CDR3 length: 12 amino acids. This chain's CDR3 is CASGLEGWGYTF. For the CDR3, the DNA is TGTGCTAGTGGTTTGGAGGGTTGGGGCTACACCTTC.

This chain joins TRBV9 and TRBJ1-6, with TRBD1 matching 7 bases. Germline V gene sequence: CDR1 SGDLS, CDR2 YYNGEE. This CDR3 comprises 18 residues. V lost 2 bases to trimming and J lost 9 bases; unmatched junction nucleotides: 17. CDR3 sequence: CASSVTAAQGVLASPLHF. CDR3 nucleotide sequence: TGTGCCAGCAGCGTGACAGCCGCGCAGGGGGTATTGGCTTCACCCCTCCACTTT.

The genes are TRBV7-9 and TRBJ1-4, with D unclear. This CDR3 contains 16 residues. The ends were cut back, 5 bases at V and 1 base at J, with 14 bases in the middle. Germline values: CDR1 SEHNR, CDR2 FQNEAQ (reference sequence). In DNA form, the CDR3 reads TGTGCCAGCAGCCCCTGGACCCTCCTAACTAATGAAAAACTGTTTTTT. It translates to CASSPWTLLTNEKLFF.

The V and J genes are TRBV30 and TRBJ2-5, with D uncertain. The CDR3 sequence is 12 residues long. Per the germline V gene, CDR1 is GTSNPN and CDR2 is SVGIG (reference sequence). V lost 7 bases and J lost 0, with 9 bases in between. As DNA, the CDR3 is TGTGCCTTGGACGGAAACCAAGAGACCCAGTACTTC. It is translated as CALDGNQETQYF.

The V call is TRBV15, the J call TRBJ1-5, with 8 bases lining up with TRBD1. V shed 7 bases and J 4 bases; nucleotides not matched to a gene: 6. From germline, CDR1 is LNHNV and CDR2 YYDKDF (reference sequence). CDR3 length: 14 amino acids. Here the CDR3 DNA reads TGTGCCACCACCCCCCGGACAGGGAATCAGCCCCAGCATTTT. Its protein is CATTPRTGNQPQHF.

This sequence joins TRBV11-2 and TRBJ1-4; 7 nucleotides agree with TRBD1. The germline CDR1 and CDR2 sequences are SGHAT and FQNNGV. V lost 4 bases to trimming and J lost 6 bases; unmatched junction nucleotides: 11. This CDR3 comprises 16 residues. The chain's CDR3 is CASSSRVRGGDEKLFF. CDR3 coding DNA: TGTGCCAGCAGCTCTAGAGTCAGGGGGGGAGATGAAAAACTGTTTTTT.

The chain employs TRBV6-1 and TRBJ2-3; D possibly matches TRBD1 or TRBD2 (5 bases each). Looked up from germline, CDR1 is MNHNS and CDR2 is SASEGT. This CDR3 has 14 amino acids. Between the trimmed V and J ends, which lost 11 bases and 3 bases, there was a span of 18 bases. CDR3 protein: CAATPWGRTDTQYF. In DNA, the CDR3 is TGTGCCGCGACACCCTGGGGACGGACAGATACGCAGTATTTT.

The V call is TRBV5-1, the J call TRBJ2-2; no firm D call. The germline V gene encodes CDR1 SGHRS and CDR2 YFSETQ. The CDR3 totals 15 residues. Deletions cut 0 bases from V and 2 bases from J, with 8 bases between. The CDR3 DNA follows: TGCGCCAGCAGCTTGGATGGTAGAAACACCGGGGAGCTGTTTTTT. Protein product: CASSLDGRNTGELFF.

This chain connects TRBV5-1 to TRBJ1-1; 8 bases agree with TRBD1. Trimming took 4 bases from V and 2 from J; bases not matched to a gene: 7. CDR1 and CDR2 from the germline V gene are SGHRS and YFSETQ. This CDR3 has 15 residues. The CDR3 protein is CASSMGQVLNTEAFF. CDR3 DNA: TGCGCCAGCAGCATGGGACAGGTCTTAAACACTGAAGCTTTCTTT.